This TCR beta chain derives from a study of identical twins. Study outcomes and limitations: Excess sharing by twins proved weaker in beta out-of-frame sequences.

Germline V gene sequence: CDR1 MDHEN, CDR2 SYDVKM. The J segment lost 8 bases and the V segment lost 6 bases, leaving 5 bases of the junction unmatched. The CDR3 runs to 14 residues. Worth noting for this clonotype: Its target is not known.

TCRdb reprocessed the 5' RACE reads with MiXCR, giving one entry per CDR3 protein. The sample gives more than 200,000 distinct CDR3 sequences, roughly 13% of which show up once; 8.5% to 10% is in the top ten. The sequencing sample was made of memory (CD45RO+) T cells sorted from blood. V usage is TRBV28 and J usage is TRBJ2-1; TRBD2 aligns across 12 bases. The origin of this receptor is a woman aged 18-30 years in good health. The CDR3 sequence: CASSRTSGVDEQFF. For the CDR3, the DNA is TGTGCCAGCAGCCGGACTAGCGGGGTCGATGAGCAGTTCTTC. The full variable domain, its missing parts supplied by reference TRBV28 and TRBJ2-1, is DVKVTQSSRYLVKRTGEKVFLECVQDMDHENMFWYRQDPGLGLRLIYFSYDVKMKEKGDIPEGYSVSREKKERFSLILESASTNQTSMYLCASSRTSGVDEQFFGPGTRLTVL.